The 17 T cell receptor beta chains below all came from one sample that was sequenced in a study of shared clonotypes between healthy human individuals. Data came from immunoSEQ multiplex PCR; TCRdb stores just in-frame clones and leaves some out. The sample gives about 1,500,000 clones, over 95% of which show up once; approximately 1.1% is in the top ten. Sequencing used naive CD4+ T cells sorted from blood. Subset denoted: CD45RA+ positively selected. All receptors derive from a man younger than 45 in good health.

This rearrangement joins TRBV6-6 to TRBJ1-3, with D uncertain. The CDR3 is 14 amino acids. The V and J ends lost 0 bases and 7 bases respectively, with 10 bases between them. Germline V gene lookup returns CDR1 MNHNY and CDR2 SVGAGI (reference sequence). The CDR3 DNA reads as TGTGCCAGCAGTTACTCGAAGGTTGGGAACACCATATATTTT. Residues: CASSYSKVGNTIYF.

DNA for the CDR3: TGTGCCAGCTCAATAACAGGGGCAAACACTGAAGCTTTCTTT. As protein: CASSITGANTEAFF. The chain uses TRBV18 and TRBJ1-1, with 7 bases fitting TRBD1. Germline lookup yields CDR1 KGHSH and CDR2 LQKENI. V trimming: 5 bases; J trimming: 2 bases; junction bases outside the gene matches: 5. The CDR3 runs 14 residues.

The chain carries TRBV11-1 and TRBJ2-7; D is ambiguous. Germline lookup yields CDR1 SGHAT and CDR2 FQDESV (reference sequence). The CDR3 has 14 residues. Trimming shortened V by 6 bases and J by 0 bases, and 12 bases separated the two germline ends. The CDR3 reads CASSYSSASYEQYF. The DNA for the CDR3 is TGTGCCAGCAGTTACTCTTCAGCCTCCTACGAGCAGTACTTC.

This sequence joins TRBV5-1 and TRBJ2-3; 9 bases line up with TRBD1. Losses at the gene ends were 4 bases for V and 10 bases for J; bases not matched to a gene: 7. This CDR3 comprises 13 residues. Germline V gene data show CDR1 as SGHRS and CDR2 as YFSETQ. The CDR3 DNA reads TGCGCCAGCAGCCCGATCGACAGGGGGGCGCAGTATTTT. Encoded protein: CASSPIDRGAQYF.

CDR3 nucleotide sequence: TGCGCCAGCAGCTTGGCCAAAGGGACAGACGCAACTAATGAAAAACTGTTTTTT. Translated, it gives CASSLAKGTDATNEKLFF. The chain couples TRBV5-1 to TRBJ1-4; 7 bases are a match to TRBD1. Germline V gives CDR1 SGHRS, CDR2 YFSETQ. The CDR3 consists of 18 residues. The V segment lost 0 bases and the J segment 0 bases; nucleotides outside the gene matches: 8.

This clone was counted once. The V and J genes are TRBV7-9 and TRBJ1-1; TRBD1 matches at 9 bases. CDR3 length equals 14 residues. Trimming at V came to 5 bases and at J to 5 bases, leaving 6 bases not matched to a gene. Germline lookup yields CDR1 SEHNR and CDR2 FQNEAQ (reference sequence). CDR3 nucleotide sequence: TGTGCCAGCAGCCGAGGGACAGGGCTGACTGAAGCTTTCTTT. Amino acid sequence: CASSRGTGLTEAFF. Drawing the rest from reference TRBV7-9 and TRBJ1-1, the complete variable domain is DTGVSQNPRHKITKRGQNVTFRCDPISEHNRLYWYRQTLGQGPEFLTYFQNEAQLEKSRLLSDRFSAERPKGSFSTLEIQRTEQGDSAMYLCASSRGTGLTEAFFGQGTRLTVV.

The gene calls are TRBV28 and TRBJ1-2, with 7 positions matching TRBD1. After removal of 6 bases from V and 8 bases from J, the junction contained 9 bases not matched to a gene. Germline V gene data show CDR1 as MDHEN and CDR2 as SYDVKM. This CDR3 contains 13 residues. In DNA form, the CDR3 reads TGTGCCAGCAGCTTGGACAGGTACGGAGGCTACACCTTC. Encoded protein: CASSLDRYGGYTF.

This clone has only one observation. An end of the junction does not agree with germline; a read error may underlie this. The gene calls are TRBV10-3 and TRBJ2-7, with TRBD1 as a possible D gene (5 bases). The CDR3 sequence is 13 residues long. In germline, CDR1 is ENHRY, CDR2 SYGVKD. CDR3 region: CATGPPGIYVQYF. The CDR3 nucleotides read TGTGCCACCGGCCCACCAGGGATCTACGTGCAGTACTTC.

This chain connects TRBV7-3 to TRBJ2-5, with D perhaps being TRBD1 or TRBD2 (5 bases each). V was shortened by 1 base and J by 6 bases, with 9 bases between the two germline ends. The CDR3 has 13 residues. Per the germline V gene, CDR1 is SGHTA and CDR2 is FQGTGA. This CDR3 is CASSLIWGKTQYF. In DNA form, the CDR3 reads TGTGCCAGCAGCTTAATCTGGGGGAAGACCCAGTACTTC.

The CDR3 DNA reads as TGTGCCAGCCGAAAATTTGGACAGGCCTTAGATGGCTACACCTTC. Translation gives CASRKFGQALDGYTF. The V gene is TRBV28, the J gene TRBJ1-2; the match to TRBD1 covers 7 bases. The germline gives CDR1 MDHEN, CDR2 SYDVKM. Trimming cost V 8 bases and J 6 bases; bases outside gene matches: 15. CDR3 length: 15 amino acids.

The J gene is TRBJ2-1, the V gene TRBV11-2, with D perhaps TRBD2 (6 bases). Germline CDR1 and CDR2: SGHAT and FQNNGV. Between the trimmed V and J ends, which lost 1 base and 2 bases, there was a span of 12 bases. This CDR3 has 16 residues. The CDR3 DNA reads as TGTGCCAGCAGCTTAGTACGGGGGACCCCCTACAATGAGCAGTTCTTC. Translating it yields CASSLVRGTPYNEQFF.

Comment on this clone: Distinct nucleotide sequences in the sample also encode this CDR3. V and J are TRBV19 and TRBJ1-5, with TRBD1 matching 10 bases. J lost 4 bases, V lost 6 bases, and 6 bases had no gene match. Germline V gene data show CDR1 as LNHDA and CDR2 as SQIVND (reference sequence). This CDR3 is 15 amino acids long. In DNA form, the CDR3 reads TGTGCCAGTAGCATGTTGGGACAGGGGAATCAGCCCCAGCATTTT. It translates to CASSMLGQGNQPQHF.

The CDR3 nucleotides are TGTGCCAGCAGCTTATGGGACTTATCTGGAAACACCATATATTTT. The encoded protein is CASSLWDLSGNTIYF. The chain joins TRBV7-9 to TRBJ1-3; tentative D call: TRBD1 (5 bases). Trimming took 2 bases from V and 1 from J, leaving 9 bases between them. CDR1 SEHNR and CDR2 FQNEAQ come from the germline V gene (reference sequence). This CDR3 is built from 15 residues.

This rearrangement joins TRBV7-2 to TRBJ1-2, with D unclear. The V end lost 5 bases, the J end lost 2 bases, and 6 bases lay between the germline ends. The CDR3 runs 12 residues. Per germline, CDR1 SGHTA and CDR2 FQGNSA. CDR3 nucleotides: TGTGCCAGCAGCATGCACAACTATGGCTACACCTTC. It specifies CASSMHNYGYTF. Supplemented by reference TRBV7-2 and TRBJ1-2, the full variable domain reads GAGVSQSPSNKVTEKGKDVELRCDPISGHTALYWYRQSLGQGLEFLIYFQGNSAPDKSGLPSDRFSAERTGGSVSTLTIQRTQQEDSAVYLCASSMHNYGYTFGSGTRLTVV.

V usage is TRBV2 and J usage is TRBJ2-2, with D tentatively TRBD1 (6 bases). This CDR3 comprises 14 residues. Germline V CDR1 and CDR2: SNHLY, FYNNEI. V lost 8 bases and J lost 1, with 11 bases in between. The CDR3 DNA is TGTGCCAGCTCGGCGGACAGGAACACCGGGGAGCTGTTTTTT. It encodes CASSADRNTGELFF.

V and J are TRBV4-1 and TRBJ1-4, with D tentatively TRBD1 (6 bases). Germline-derived CDR1 and CDR2 are MGHRA and YSYEKL. V dropped 0 bases and J dropped 3 bases, with 11 bases sitting between them. The CDR3 is made up of 16 amino acids. CDR3 nucleotides: TGCGCCAGCAGCCAAGAGGGGGGGCGAGCTAATGAAAAACTGTTTTTT. It translates to CASSQEGGRANEKLFF.

This chain joins TRBV21-1 and TRBJ2-7; the D call TRBD2 from the table was never checked on the DNA. TRBV21-1 is listed as a pseudogene. The CDR3 loop spans 16 amino acids. CDR3 DNA sequence: TGTGCCAGCAGCAAAACGAGACTAGCGGGTGACTACGAGCAGTACTTC. Amino acids: CASSKTRLAGDYEQYF.